This record concerns one T cell receptor (beta chain) sequence. This clonotype has a handful of counts. No cognate antigen has been identified for it. One base away there is no much larger clone; base qualities are not given. This record belongs to a study of blood T cells in healthy people across ages (dated by TCRdb to between 2015 and 2016). A note on the overall study: In model experiments, template switching captured about one uniquely barcoded TCR beta cDNA molecule for every two T cells. For two donors (one aged 18 to 30 and one aged 80 or older), the study analyzed two additional independent replicas of 1 million unique cDNA reads from the same blood draw. Using deep sequencing normalized with unique cDNA molecular identifiers, the study measured how TCR beta repertoire diversity changes with age. The donors were split into four age groups: young (average around 16 years), middle-aged (around 37), aged (62) and long-lived (approximately 89). Study-wide findings and limitations: As age increased, observed TCR beta diversity per million T cells dropped in a roughly linear way, and a significant reduction was already evident by age 40. The long-lived group showed more naive CD4+ T cells, fewer expanded clones and increased TCR diversity than the aged group, suggesting age selection. Because profiling used bulk unsorted PBMCs, naive and antigen-experienced compartments could not be compared conclusively. The CMV infection status of donors was not known, potentially confounding age-related changes in expanded clonotypes. Estimates of total diversity based on one million sequenced T cells were considered lower bounds and underestimates. Observed TCR beta diversity correlated strongly with the percentage of naive T cells measured by flow cytometry.

Library preparation was by 5' RACE. These reads were obtained on an Illumina HiSeq 2500. A second roughly 6 to 12 cycle PCR used a sample-barcoded 5' primer and a J-beta primer mix. A unique molecular identifier was introduced onto each TCR beta cDNA molecule by a template-switch 5' adaptor carrying 12 random nucleotides. Each sample yielded at least 3 million CDR3-containing paired-end reads. First-strand cDNA synthesis was performed from all RNA using the Mint cDNA synthesis kit, with priming by a TRBC-specific oligonucleotide. Following uracil-DNA glycosylase treatment, all cDNA underwent a first 18-cycle PCR with the universal primers M1SS and BC2_uni_R. Per the source publication's procedure: For normalization, 1 million high-quality reads were randomly selected from each sample, with every read carrying a distinct molecular identifier. Reads with shared molecular identifiers were discarded instead of being binned into consensus sequences. MiTCR, set to a Q25 quality threshold and the strictest error-elimination algorithm, was used for CDR3 identification, clonotype clustering and error correction. Lower-bound total TCR beta diversity was estimated with a nonparametric unseen species model using Euler transformation. Using fastp at Q25 and MiXCR, TCRdb reprocessed the public reads and kept productive beta chains. Entries are consolidated by CDR3 protein sequence, retaining the most common genes and DNA. Here the V and J calls rest on TCRdb's processing, not on the authors' analysis. This sample is represented by 600,000 to 1,000,000 distinct CDR3 sequences; just under 25% of them were singletons. More than 3% of the sample is taken by the ten largest.

Systemically healthy Caucasian individuals from Russia, 39 in total and aged roughly 6 to 100 years, were included as donors. Roughly 10 milliliters of peripheral blood were collected from each donor into EDTA-treated Vacutainer tubes. Ficoll-Paque density-gradient centrifugation was used to isolate PBMCs, with at least 6 million obtained per sample. Trizol reagent was used to extract total RNA from the PBMCs, yielding at least 5.5 micrograms per sample. The percentages of naive CD45RAhigh/CD27high T cells were determined by flow cytometry on a PBMC aliquot from every donor. The CDR3 has 14 amino acids, counting the end cysteine and phenylalanine. Just CDR3 DNA is preserved here, 42 bases in frame from base 1. Based on the germline V gene, the CDR1 and CDR2 sequences are ENHRY and SYGVKD. The sample also formed part of further work on T cells of mothers and their children. Per the second study: Nine systemically healthy Caucasian individuals served as donors, namely three mothers together with their six children. cDNA synthesis consumed the entire amount of extracted RNA, loaded at approximately 1.6 ug RNA in each 15 ul reaction. In the second PCR, the M1S primer added sample barcodes and 2-4 random nucleotides. Over 10 million TCR beta CDR3 reads came from each mother, compared with a few million reads from each child. Thymic selection similarly shapes TCR recombination output in related and unrelated pairs, with minor effect from inherited differences. Normalized repertoire overlap was always slightly but never significantly higher in related than unrelated mother-child pairs. With a sensitivity of around 97 clones per million clonotypes, no persistent microchimeric T cell clones were detected. Deep NGS was used in the study to compare the TCR beta repertoires of mothers and children and to look for features that separate related mother-child pairs from unrelated individuals. On average, the children were about 10 +/- 4 years old, while the mothers were about 40 +/- 4 years old. After adapter ligation was performed with NEBNext reagents, the libraries were sequenced on an Illumina HiSeq 2000 with 100+100 nt paired-end reads. To prevent cross-contamination, the mother and child libraries were prepared a month apart and were sequenced in separate runs. For each donor, somewhere between about 450,000 and 2,200,000 distinct TCR beta clonotypes were identified. Naive TCR beta clonotypes were estimated from low-frequency clonotypes matched to each donor's FACS-determined naive share, without sorting.

Recombination linked TRBV10-3 to TRBJ2-5, and TRBD1 matches 9 of the central bases. The end of the DNA aligns better with TRBJ2-1, so the J call may be wrong. The sequence was obtained from a boy younger than 18 in good health. Sequencing was done on a sample of blood. The CDR3 here reads CAISERDRGRQQFF. The nucleotide sequence is given as TGTGCCATCAGTGAGCGCGACAGGGGGAGACAGCAGTTCTTC.